The entry below describes one TCR beta chain. The antigen remains unidentified. This CDR3 is built from 11 residues. The germline V gene has CDR1 SQVTM and CDR2 ANQGSEA. Trimming took 4 bases from V and 11 from J, leaving 14 bases between them. The sample is drawn from a study of cytomegalovirus exposure and HLA in healthy donors. Overall study context: Approximately 80 million unique TCRs, all from HLA-typed donors, were included in an early release of the data. Overall study results and limits: Researchers catalogued 164 TCR beta chains as cytomegalovirus-associated. Analyses of presence and absence presupposed an approximately uniform sequencing depth across donors.

PCR was performed using 60 Vbeta and 13 Jbeta primers. Clones were sequenced by immunoSEQ multiplex PCR, and TCRdb holds only the in-frame ones, with some missing. The repertoire holds 80,000 or so clones, 63% seen once, with 5.7% in the top ten. This TCR was sampled from a young man in good health and CMV-seropositive. The chain employs TRBV29-1 and TRBJ1-1; a weak D match, TRBD1 (5 bases). Sequences were obtained from PBMCs. CDR3 protein: CSVGYKPGAFF. Here the CDR3 DNA reads TGCAGCGTTGGTTATAAGCCAGGGGCTTTCTTT.